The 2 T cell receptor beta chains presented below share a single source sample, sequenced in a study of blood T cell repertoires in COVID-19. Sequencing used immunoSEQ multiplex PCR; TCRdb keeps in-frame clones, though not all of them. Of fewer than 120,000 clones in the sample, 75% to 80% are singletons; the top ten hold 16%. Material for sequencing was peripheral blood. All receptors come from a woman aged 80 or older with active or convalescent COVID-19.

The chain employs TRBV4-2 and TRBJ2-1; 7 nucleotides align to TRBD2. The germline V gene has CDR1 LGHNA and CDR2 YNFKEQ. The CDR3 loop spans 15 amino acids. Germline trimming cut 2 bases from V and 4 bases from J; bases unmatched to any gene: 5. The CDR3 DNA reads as TGTGCCAGCAGCCAACTAGCGGTGCTGTACAATGAGCAGTTCTTC. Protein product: CASSQLAVLYNEQFF.

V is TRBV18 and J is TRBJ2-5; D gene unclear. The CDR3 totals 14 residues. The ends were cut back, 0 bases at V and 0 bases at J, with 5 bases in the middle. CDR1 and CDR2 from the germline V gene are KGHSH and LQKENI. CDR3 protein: CASSPPTNQETQYF. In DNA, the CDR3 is TGTGCCAGCTCACCACCGACAAACCAAGAGACCCAGTACTTC.